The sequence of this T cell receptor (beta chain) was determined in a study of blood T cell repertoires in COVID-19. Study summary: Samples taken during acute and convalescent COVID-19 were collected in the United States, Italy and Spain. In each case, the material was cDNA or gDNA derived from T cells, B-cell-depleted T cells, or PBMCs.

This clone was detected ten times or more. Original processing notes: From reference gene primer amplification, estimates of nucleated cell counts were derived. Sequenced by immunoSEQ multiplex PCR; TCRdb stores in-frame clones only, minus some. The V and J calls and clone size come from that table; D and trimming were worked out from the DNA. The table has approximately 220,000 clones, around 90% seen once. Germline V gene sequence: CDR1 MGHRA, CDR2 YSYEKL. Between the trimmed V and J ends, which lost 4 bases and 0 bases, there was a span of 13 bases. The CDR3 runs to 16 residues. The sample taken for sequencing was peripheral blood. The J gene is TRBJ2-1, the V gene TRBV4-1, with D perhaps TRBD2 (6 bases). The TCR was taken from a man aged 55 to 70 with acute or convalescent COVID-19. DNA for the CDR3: TGCGCCAGCAGCCTCGTGGAGGGAGCCTCCTACAATGAGCAGTTCTTC. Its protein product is CASSLVEGASYNEQFF.